The rows below give T cell receptor beta chains drawn from one sample of a study of cytomegalovirus exposure and HLA in healthy donors. Assay used: immunoSEQ multiplex PCR; TCRdb lists only in-frame clones, some missing. The sample has 45,000 to 65,000 clones; 72% are singletons. Sequenced: PBMCs. The receptors come from a woman aged 50 to 60 in good health and CMV-seropositive. CDR3s include the opening cysteine and the closing phenylalanine or tryptophan. Each record gives: D gene, clone size, J gene, V gene, CDR3 protein, CDR3 DNA. A D gene is named only where the DNA matches it firmly. Expanded clones get a size class; other rows say once, few or many, or leave the size out.

TRBD2	-	TRBJ2-3	TRBV5-8	CASSLAGLAGGGDTQYF	TGTGCCAGCAGCTTGGCGGGACTAGCGGGAGGGGGAGATACGCAGTATTTT
-	few	TRBJ2-7	TRBV4-3	CASSPDGVWGGTEQYF	TGCGCCAGCAGCCCCGACGGCGTCTGGGGTGGGACAGAGCAGTACTTC
-	-	TRBJ1-1	TRBV6-8	CASIQGNTEAFF	TGTGCCAGCATACAGGGGAACACTGAAGCTTTCTTT
-	-	TRBJ1-2	TRBV18	CASSPVQATGYAYTF	TGTGCCAGCTCACCGGTCCAGGCTACCGGATATGCCTACACCTTC
-	few	TRBJ1-1	TRBV28	CASNPRPRVTEAFF	TGTGCCAGCAACCCCAGACCCCGGGTTACTGAAGCTTTCTTT
TRBD1	-	TRBJ1-2	TRBV2	CASSLTGGYGYTF	TGTGCCAGCAGTTTGACAGGGGGCTATGGCTACACCTTC
-	-	TRBJ2-1	TRBV6-5	CASGGFENEQFF	TGTGCCAGCGGGGGGTTCGAGAATGAGCAGTTCTTC
TRBD2	few	TRBJ2-1	TRBV5-6	CASSWGLAGVRNEQFF	TGTGCCAGCAGCTGGGGACTAGCGGGGGTTAGGAATGAGCAGTTCTTC
TRBD2	few	TRBJ2-1	TRBV30	CAVTSGGLSYNEQFF	TGTGCCGTGACTAGCGGGGGACTTTCTTACAATGAGCAGTTCTTC
-	once	TRBJ2-2	TRBV7-3	CASSPTAANTGELFF	TGTGCCAGCAGCCCCACCGCAGCGAACACCGGGGAGCTGTTTTTT
-	-	TRBJ2-7	TRBV6-6	CASSYVSGQKTYEQYF	TGTGCCAGCAGTTACGTGTCCGGACAGAAAACCTACGAGCAGTACTTC
TRBD2	-	TRBJ2-3	TRBV14	CASSRRLAGWDTQYF	TGTGCCAGCAGCCGGCGACTAGCGGGGTGGGATACGCAGTATTTT
-	-	TRBJ1-5	TRBV12-1	CASSFGQGQGPYQPQHF	TGTGCCAGCAGCTTTGGTCAGGGACAGGGACCGTATCAGCCCCAGCATTTT
-	few	TRBJ1-2	TRBV6-1	CASRQDMGYGYTF	TGTGCCAGCAGACAGGACATGGGCTATGGCTACACCTTC
TRBD2	-	TRBJ2-2	TRBV7-3	CASSRGLAGAGELFF	TGTGCCAGCAGTCGTGGACTAGCGGGAGCCGGGGAGCTGTTTTTT
TRBD1	-	TRBJ1-1	TRBV11-2	CASSMGQGAAFF	TGTGCCAGCAGTATGGGACAGGGAGCAGCTTTCTTT
-	-	TRBJ2-7	TRBV6-1	CASSESGLALAYEQYF	TGTGCCAGCAGTGAATCGGGTTTAGCGCTGGCCTACGAGCAGTACTTC
-	once	TRBJ2-2	TRBV19	CASTFASESTGELFF	TGTGCCAGTACTTTCGCGAGCGAATCCACCGGGGAGCTGTTTTTT
-	few	TRBJ2-7	TRBV4-1	CASSQDGGGTNYEQYF	TGCGCCAGCAGCCAAGACGGTGGAGGTACCAACTACGAGCAGTACTTC
TRBD1	-	TRBJ2-3	TRBV7-9	CASSLGQGSDTQYF	TGTGCCAGCAGCTTGGGACAGGGGTCAGATACGCAGTATTTT
-	-	TRBJ2-7	TRBV7-2	CASSLGGGYPTEQYF	TGTGCCAGCAGCTTAGGAGGAGGGTACCCGACCGAGCAGTACTTC
TRBD1	-	TRBJ1-2	TRBV19	CASSIGQGAEGYTF	TGTGCCAGTAGTATCGGACAGGGGGCTGAGGGCTACACCTTC
TRBD1	-	TRBJ2-7	TRBV9	CASSSGTGFQYF	TGTGCCAGCAGCAGTGGGACAGGGTTTCAGTACTTC